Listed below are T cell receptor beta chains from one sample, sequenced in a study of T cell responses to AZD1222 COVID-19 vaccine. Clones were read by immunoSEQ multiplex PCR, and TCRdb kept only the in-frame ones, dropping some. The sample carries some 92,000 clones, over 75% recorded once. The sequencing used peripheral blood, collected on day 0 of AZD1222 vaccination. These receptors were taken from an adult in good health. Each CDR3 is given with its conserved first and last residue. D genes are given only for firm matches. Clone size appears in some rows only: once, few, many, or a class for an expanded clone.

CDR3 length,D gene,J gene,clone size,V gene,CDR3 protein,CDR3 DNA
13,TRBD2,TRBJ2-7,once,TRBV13,CASSSGRANEQYF,TGTGCCAGCAGTAGCGGGAGGGCGAACGAGCAGTACTTC
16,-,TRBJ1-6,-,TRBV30,CAWIKSYREHNSPLHF,TGTGCCTGGATAAAGTCCTACAGGGAACACAATTCACCCCTCCACTTT
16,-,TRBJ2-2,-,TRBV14,CASSHRGRGNTGELFF,TGTGCCAGCAGCCATCGAGGGAGAGGAAACACCGGGGAGCTGTTTTTT
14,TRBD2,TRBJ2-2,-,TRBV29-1,CSVRPGLANGELFF,TGCAGCGTACGTCCGGGACTAGCCAACGGGGAGCTGTTTTTT
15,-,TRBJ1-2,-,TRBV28,CASRDRAVYRYGYTF,TGTGCCAGCAGGGATAGGGCCGTTTATCGCTATGGCTACACCTTC
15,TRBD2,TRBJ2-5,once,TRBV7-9,CASSIPGLAGETQYF,TGTGCCAGCAGTATACCCGGACTAGCGGGAGAGACCCAGTACTTC
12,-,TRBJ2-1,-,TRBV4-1,CASSSSPEEQFF,TGCGCCAGCAGCTCCTCCCCGGAGGAGCAGTTCTTC
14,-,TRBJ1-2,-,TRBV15,CATSRRTGNYGYTF,TGTGCCACCAGCAGACGAACAGGGAACTATGGCTACACCTTC
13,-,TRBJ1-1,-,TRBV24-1,CATRVRGTGEAFF,TGTGCCACCAGGGTCCGAGGAACGGGGGAAGCTTTCTTT
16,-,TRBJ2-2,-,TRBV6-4,CASRKDSASNTGELFF,TGTGCCTCCCGGAAGGACTCGGCGTCGAACACCGGGGAGCTGTTTTTT
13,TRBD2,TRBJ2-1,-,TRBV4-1,CASSQVLADEQFF,TGCGCCAGCAGCCAAGTACTAGCGGACGAGCAGTTCTTC
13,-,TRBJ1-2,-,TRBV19,CASSIRGGYGYTF,TGTGCCAGTAGTATCCGAGGGGGGTATGGCTACACCTTC
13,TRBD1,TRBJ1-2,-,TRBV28,CASSSGQGGGYTF,TGTGCCAGCAGCTCCGGACAGGGAGGTGGCTACACCTTC
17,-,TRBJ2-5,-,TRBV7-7,CASSPLRALRIQETQYF,TGTGCTAGCAGCCCCCTGAGGGCATTGCGTATACAAGAGACCCAGTACTTC
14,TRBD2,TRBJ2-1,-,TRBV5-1,CASSQTSRLAEQFF,TGCGCCAGCAGCCAGACTAGCCGCCTCGCTGAGCAGTTCTTC
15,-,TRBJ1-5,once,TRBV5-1,CASSLTGRENQPQHF,TGCGCCAGCAGCTTGACGGGGAGAGAAAACCAGCCCCAGCATTTT
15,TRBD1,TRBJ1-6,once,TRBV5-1,CASSFFGTDNSPLHF,TGCGCCAGCAGCTTCTTCGGGACAGACAATTCACCCCTCCACTTT
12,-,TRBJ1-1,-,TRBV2,CASSDSAVEAFF,TGTGCCAGCAGTGATTCTGCGGTTGAAGCTTTCTTT